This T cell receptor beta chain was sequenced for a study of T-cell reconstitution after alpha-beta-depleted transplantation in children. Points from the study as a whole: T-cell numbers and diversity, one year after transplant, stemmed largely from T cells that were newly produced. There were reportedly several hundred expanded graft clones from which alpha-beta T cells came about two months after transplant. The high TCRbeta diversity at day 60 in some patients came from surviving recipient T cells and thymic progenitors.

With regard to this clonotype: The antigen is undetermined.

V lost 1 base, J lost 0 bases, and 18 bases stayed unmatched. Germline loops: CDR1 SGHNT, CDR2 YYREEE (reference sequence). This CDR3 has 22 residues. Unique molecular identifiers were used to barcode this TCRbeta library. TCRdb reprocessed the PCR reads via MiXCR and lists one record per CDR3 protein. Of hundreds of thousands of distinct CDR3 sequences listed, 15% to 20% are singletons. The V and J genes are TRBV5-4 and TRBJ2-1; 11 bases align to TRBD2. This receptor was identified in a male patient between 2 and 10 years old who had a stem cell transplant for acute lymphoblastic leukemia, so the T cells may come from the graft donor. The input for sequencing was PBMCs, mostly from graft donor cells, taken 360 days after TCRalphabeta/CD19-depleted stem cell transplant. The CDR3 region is CASSLRRSTSGSTGASYNEQFF. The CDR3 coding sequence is TGTGCCAGCAGCTTGCGGAGATCTACTAGCGGGAGTACCGGCGCCTCCTACAATGAGCAGTTCTTC.